This T cell receptor (beta chain) was captured in a study of blood T cell repertoires in COVID-19. Germline CDR1 MNHEY, CDR2 SVGAGI. J lost 4 bases, V lost 2 bases, and 3 bases had no gene match. This CDR3 has 15 residues. Authors' methods: Reference gene primer amplification in the assay estimated nucleated cell counts. The protocol was immunoSEQ multiplex PCR, while the TCRdb copy is restricted to in-frame clones and leaves out a portion. V and J calls and clone size are given by that table; D and trimming were obtained from the DNA. The sample yields 80,000 to 100,000 clones, roughly 80% seen once.

J is TRBJ2-4 and V is TRBV6-5, with 9 bases fitting TRBD1. This receptor was identified in an elderly woman with active or convalescent COVID-19. Sequenced input: peripheral blood. The CDR3 spells CASSYVQGAKNIQYF. CDR3 in DNA: TGTGCCAGCAGTTACGTACAGGGGGCTAAAAACATTCAGTACTTC.